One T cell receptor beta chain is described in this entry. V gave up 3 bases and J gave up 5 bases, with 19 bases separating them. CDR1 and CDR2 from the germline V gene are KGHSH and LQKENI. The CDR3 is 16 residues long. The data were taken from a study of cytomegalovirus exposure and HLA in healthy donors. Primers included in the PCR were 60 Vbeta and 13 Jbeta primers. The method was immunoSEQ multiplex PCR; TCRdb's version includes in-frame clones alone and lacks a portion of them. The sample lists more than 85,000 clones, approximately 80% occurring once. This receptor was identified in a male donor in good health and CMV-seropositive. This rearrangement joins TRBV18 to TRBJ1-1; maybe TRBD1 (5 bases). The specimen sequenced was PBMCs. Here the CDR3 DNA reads TGTGCCAGCTCACCGCCGGCAGGCCCCGCAGGGACTGAAGCTTTCTTT. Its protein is CASSPPAGPAGTEAFF.